This T cell receptor beta chain was profiled in a study of T-cell reconstitution after alpha-beta-depleted transplantation in children. As regards this clonotype: Antigen: not known.

Molecular barcoding with unique molecular identifiers was used for the TCRbeta library. MiXCR was run by TCRdb on the PCR reads, yielding one entry per CDR3 protein. The table has more than 200,000 distinct CDR3 sequences, about 24% seen once. CDR1 and CDR2 from the germline V gene are SGHAT and FQDESV (reference sequence). This CDR3 spans 18 amino acids. V lost 1 base, J lost 2 bases, and 5 bases stayed unmatched. Study-wide results and caveats: T-cell numbers and diversity, one year after transplant, stemmed largely from T cells that were newly produced. At around two months after transplant, the alpha-beta T cells were reportedly derived from several hundred expanded clones that came from non-depleted graft cells.

The chain has TRBV11-1 and TRBJ2-3; 14 bases align to TRBD2. Sequenced material: PBMCs, mostly from graft donor cells, taken 360 days after TCRalphabeta/CD19-depleted stem cell transplant. The clonotype comes from a female patient younger than 10 who had a stem cell transplant for congenital amegakaryocytic thrombocytopenia, so the T cells may come from the graft donor. In DNA form, the CDR3 reads TGTGCCAGCAGCTTAGAAGGGACTAGCGGGAGTGTCACAGATACGCAGTATTTT. Residues: CASSLEGTSGSVTDTQYF.